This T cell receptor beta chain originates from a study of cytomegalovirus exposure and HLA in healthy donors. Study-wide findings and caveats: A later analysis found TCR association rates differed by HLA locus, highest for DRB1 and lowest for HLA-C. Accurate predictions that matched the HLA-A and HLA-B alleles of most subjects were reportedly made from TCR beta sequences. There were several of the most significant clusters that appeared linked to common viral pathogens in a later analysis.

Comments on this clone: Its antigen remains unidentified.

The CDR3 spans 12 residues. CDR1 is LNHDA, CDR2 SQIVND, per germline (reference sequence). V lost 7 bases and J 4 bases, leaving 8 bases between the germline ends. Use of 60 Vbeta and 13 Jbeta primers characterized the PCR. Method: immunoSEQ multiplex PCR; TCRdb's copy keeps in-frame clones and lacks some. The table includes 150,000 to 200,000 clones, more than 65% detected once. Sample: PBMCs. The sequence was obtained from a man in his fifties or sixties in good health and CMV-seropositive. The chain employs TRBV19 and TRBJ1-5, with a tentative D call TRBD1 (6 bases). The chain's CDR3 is CASTQGNQPQHF. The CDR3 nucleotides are TGTGCCAGTACCCAGGGGAATCAGCCCCAGCATTTT.